Shown below are 10 T cell receptor beta chains from a single sample sequenced in a study of T-cell reconstitution after alpha-beta-depleted transplantation in children. Researchers prepared the TCRbeta library using unique molecular identifiers, the study reports. Each CDR3 protein gets one entry after TCRdb re-called the PCR reads with MiXCR. Among fewer than 200,000 distinct CDR3 sequences, around 6.8% were seen once, and the ten largest hold around 3%. Sequenced material: PBMCs from the stem cell graft donor, taken from the stem cell graft. These receptors all stem from a human donor who donated a stem cell graft to a child with Wiskott-Aldrich syndrome.

This clonotype was detected many times. The chain joins TRBV25-1 to TRBJ1-5; 7 nucleotides agree with TRBD1. The germline gives CDR1 MGHDK, CDR2 SYGVNS. The CDR3 length is 19 residues. The V and J ends lost 7 bases and 2 bases, in that order; junction bases with no gene match: 20. The CDR3 loop reads CASISMGDRANLCNQPQHF. The CDR3 DNA reads as TGTGCCAGCATCTCCATGGGAGACAGGGCAAACCTTTGCAATCAGCCCCAGCATTTT.

This sequence joins TRBV2 and TRBJ1-2, with TRBD1 identical over 10 bases. CDR1 and CDR2 (germline): SNHLY, FYNNEI. V lost 11 bases, J lost 8 bases, and 11 bases stayed unmatched. CDR3 length equals 13 residues. The CDR3 coding sequence is TGTGCCGTCCCAAACGGACAGGGGGTAGGCTACACCTTC. Its translation is CAVPNGQGVGYTF.

Concerning this clonotype itself: A read error is possible here, since a much larger clone lies one base away. The chain recombines TRBV3-1 with TRBJ2-7; D remains unclear. The CDR3 totals 16 residues. Germline CDR1 and CDR2: LGHDT and YNNKEL (reference sequence). CDR3 residues: CGSSQLGQMITYEQYF. In DNA, the CDR3 is TGTGGCAGCAGCCAATTAGGGCAGATGATAACCTACGAGCAGTACTTC.

The gene calls are TRBV27 and TRBJ2-7; possible D gene TRBD1, 6 bases. The CDR3 totals 13 residues. Germline lookup yields CDR1 MNHEY and CDR2 SMNVEV (reference sequence). The V gene lost 3 bases and the J gene lost 5 bases, with 11 bases spanning the gap. CDR3 residues: CASSFTGKNEQYF. Here the CDR3 DNA reads TGTGCCAGCAGTTTCACAGGGAAAAACGAGCAGTACTTC.

The chain combines TRBV14 with TRBJ2-2; no clear D gene. This CDR3 has 15 residues. Deletions cut 1 base from V and 7 bases from J, with 13 bases between. Germline assignment: CDR1 SGHDN and CDR2 FVKESK. CDR3 sequence reads: CASSQVATPIGELFF. DNA for the CDR3: TGTGCCAGCAGCCAAGTCGCGACCCCGATCGGGGAGCTGTTTTTT.

This clonotype was seen repeatedly, ten times or more. The chain uses TRBV7-2 and TRBJ2-1, with D unclear. V lost 4 bases to trimming and J lost 3 bases, with 7 bases between them. The CDR3 spans 13 residues. In germline, CDR1 is SGHTA, CDR2 FQGNSA. CDR3 protein: CASSSSHYNEQFF. CDR3 coding DNA: TGTGCCAGCAGCTCAAGCCACTACAATGAGCAGTTCTTC. The full variable domain, its missing parts supplied by reference TRBV7-2 and TRBJ2-1, is GAGVSQSPSNKVTEKGKDVELRCDPISGHTALYWYRQSLGQGLEFLIYFQGNSAPDKSGLPSDRFSAERTGGSVSTLTIQRTQQEDSAVYLCASSSSHYNEQFFGPGTRLTVL.

This clonotype was recorded many times. The chain couples TRBV6-5 to TRBJ2-3, with D tentatively TRBD1 (6 bases). Germline values: CDR1 MNHEY, CDR2 SVGAGI. The length of the CDR3 is 17 residues. The V and J ends lost 4 bases and 1 base respectively, with 18 bases between them. CDR3 in amino acids: CASSWGLGGPGTDTQYF. As DNA, the CDR3 is TGTGCCAGCAGTTGGGGGTTAGGGGGACCTGGCACAGATACGCAGTATTTT.

This clonotype was observed many times. V and J are TRBV13 and TRBJ2-1, with TRBD1 matching 8 bases. The CDR3 loop spans 15 amino acids. CDR1 and CDR2 from the germline V gene are PRHDT and FYEKMQ (reference sequence). The V gene end was trimmed by 8 bases and the J gene end by 6 bases; junction bases not matched to a gene: 12. CDR3 sequence (DNA): TGTGCCAGCCCCGCCCGGGACAGGCCTCTCAATGAGCAGTTCTTC. Translating it yields CASPARDRPLNEQFF.

Points on this clonotype: An end of the junction differs from the germline gene, which may be a read error. This chain links TRBV28 with TRBJ2-5, with 7 bases that match TRBD1. Germline V gene lookup returns CDR1 MDHEN and CDR2 SYDVKM. CDR3 size: 13 residues. CDR3 loop: CASSLDRQESQYF. In nucleotides, the CDR3 is TGTGCCAGCAGTTTGGACAGGCAAGAGTCCCAGTACTTC.

This clonotype was observed at least ten times. The chain couples TRBV6-5 to TRBJ1-1; weak D call: TRBD1 (6 bases). CDR1 MNHEY and CDR2 SVGAGI come from the germline V gene. V gave up 5 bases and J gave up 0 bases, with 16 bases separating them. This CDR3 contains 16 residues. In DNA form, the CDR3 reads TGTGCCAGCAGTCGACTTAGGGGGGGGATGAACACTGAAGCTTTCTTT. Amino acid sequence: CASSRLRGGMNTEAFF.